These T cell receptor beta chains were read from a single sample in a study of shared clonotypes between healthy human individuals. Sequencing was performed with immunoSEQ multiplex PCR; in TCRdb, only in-frame clones are kept and a portion is missing. The sample includes under 600,000 clones, around 77% of them seen just once. The sequencing sample was made of PBMCs. The receptors derive from a middle-aged woman in good health. Some clones in this sample may be carry-over from other donors' samples. The CDR3 runs from the conserved cysteine through the conserved F or W. D genes are given only for firm matches. Clone size is given for some rows only: seen once, a few or many times, or a class if the clone is expanded.

>TRBV5-1|TRBJ2-1|TRBD1|few
CASSLQTGGGRSEQFF
TGCGCCAGCAGCTTACAAACAGGGGGCGGTAGGAGCGAGCAGTTCTTC
>TRBV7-8|TRBJ2-1|-|-
CASSLRRAAYNEQFF
TGTGCCAGCAGCTTACGGCGGGCCGCCTACAATGAGCAGTTCTTC
>TRBV28|TRBJ2-7|-|-
CASSPTHSYEQYF
TGTGCCAGCAGCCCAACCCACTCCTACGAGCAGTACTTC
>TRBV28|TRBJ1-2|TRBD1|-
CASSLIPGQGHHGYTF
TGTGCCAGCAGTCTGATTCCGGGACAGGGGCATCATGGCTACACCTTC
>TRBV5-4|TRBJ2-7|TRBD2|few
CASSPTPRLGGGYEQYF
TGTGCCAGCAGCCCCACCCCTCGGCTGGGGGGGGGATACGAGCAGTACTTC
>TRBV30|TRBJ2-3|-|few
CAWSEARVTTDTQYF
TGTGCCTGGAGTGAGGCGCGGGTTACCACAGATACGCAGTATTTT
>TRBV29-1|TRBJ2-5|TRBD2|-
CSVETLAGVLETQYF
TGCAGCGTTGAAACCCTAGCGGGAGTTCTGGAGACCCAGTACTTC
>TRBV27|TRBJ1-1|-|few
CASSPSYSGGTEAFF
TGTGCCAGCAGTCCCTCCTATTCCGGAGGCACTGAAGCTTTCTTT
>TRBV5-1|TRBJ2-1|-|-
CASSPSAALLGSVYNEQFF
TGCGCCAGCAGCCCCAGTGCCGCCTTACTAGGCTCGGTCTACAATGAGCAGTTCTTC
>TRBV6-6|TRBJ1-5|-|-
CASSSTENQPQHF
TGTGCCAGCAGCTCGACAGAGAATCAGCCCCAGCATTTT
>TRBV10-1|TRBJ2-2|-|-
CASSPRMPGELFF
TGCGCCAGCAGTCCTCGAATGCCCGGGGAGCTGTTTTTT
>TRBV5-1|TRBJ1-4|-|-
CASSFGGTDEKLFF
TGCGCCAGCAGCTTCGGGGGTACAGATGAAAAACTGTTTTTT
>TRBV30|TRBJ2-3|TRBD1|-
CAWSDGTGTTDTQYF
TGTGCCTGGAGTGACGGGACAGGGACCACAGATACGCAGTATTTT
>TRBV6-5|TRBJ2-5|-|-
CASSYGTPQETQYF
TGTGCCAGCAGTTACGGAACCCCTCAAGAGACCCAGTACTTC
>TRBV6-1|TRBJ2-4|-|few
CASRPDRAKNIQYF
TGTGCCAGCAGGCCGGACAGAGCCAAAAACATTCAGTACTTC
>TRBV7-2|TRBJ1-4|-|once
CASSLALEGAEKLFF
TGTGCCAGCAGCTTAGCGCTTGAAGGGGCTGAAAAACTGTTTTTT
>TRBV10-3|TRBJ2-7|-|-
CAISESVNSYEQYF
TGTGCCATCAGTGAGTCGGTGAACTCCTACGAGCAGTACTTC
>TRBV6-5|TRBJ2-5|-|-
CASSNRVLGETQYF
TGTGCCAGCAGTAACCGAGTGTTGGGAGAGACCCAGTACTTC
>TRBV5-4|TRBJ2-7|TRBD1|-
CASSLGRGQGGNEQYF
TGTGCCAGCAGCTTGGGCCGGGGACAGGGAGGTAACGAGCAGTACTTC
>TRBV9|TRBJ2-2|-|once
CASSPRRRDTNTGELFF
TGTGCCAGCAGCCCTCGACGCCGGGACACTAACACCGGGGAGCTGTTTTTT
>TRBV19|TRBJ2-7|TRBD2|-
CASSIDWLAGESYEQYF
TGTGCCAGTAGTATAGATTGGCTAGCGGGAGAGTCCTACGAGCAGTACTTC
>TRBV19|TRBJ2-7|-|-
CASSSRTDSYEQYF
TGTGCCAGTAGTTCAAGGACAGACTCCTACGAGCAGTACTTC
>TRBV27|TRBJ2-3|-|-
CASSFAGRSRTITTDTQYF
TGTGCCAGCAGTTTCGCAGGGAGAAGTCGGACCATCACCACAGATACGCAGTATTTT
>TRBV6-1|TRBJ2-2|-|-
CASSRTTGSGELFF
TGTGCCAGCAGCCGAACCACAGGGTCCGGGGAGCTGTTTTTT
>TRBV6-1|TRBJ2-5|TRBD1|-
CATKTGSSETQYF
TGTGCCACCAAGACAGGGAGCTCAGAGACCCAGTACTTC
>TRBV18|TRBJ1-2|-|once
CASSPDPDFGYGYTF
TGTGCCAGCTCACCCGATCCGGACTTTGGCTATGGCTACACCTTC
>TRBV7-9|TRBJ1-1|-|-
CASSLKAGVVAAFF
TGTGCCAGCAGCTTAAAGGCCGGGGTGGTGGCAGCTTTCTTT
>TRBV30|TRBJ2-1|-|-
CAWRAKSGYEQFF
TGTGCCTGGAGAGCTAAAAGTGGGTATGAGCAGTTCTTC
>TRBV9|TRBJ1-5|TRBD1|-
CASSVGDSLNQPQHF
TGTGCCAGCAGCGTAGGGGACAGCCTCAATCAGCCCCAGCATTTT
>TRBV7-2|TRBJ1-1|-|-
CASSLYIRTNTEAFF
TGTGCCAGCAGCTTGTATATCAGGACAAACACTGAAGCTTTCTTT
>TRBV25-1|TRBJ1-2|-|once
CASSEPTGAYLGYTF
TGTGCCAGCAGTGAACCGACAGGAGCCTACTTGGGCTACACCTTC
>TRBV29-1|TRBJ2-5|-|-
CSVEGGDQETQYF
TGCAGCGTTGAGGGGGGAGACCAAGAGACCCAGTACTTC
>TRBV28|TRBJ2-7|-|-
CASSLMTVSSYEQYF
TGTGCCAGCAGTTTAATGACCGTCAGCTCCTACGAGCAGTACTTC
>TRBV10-3|TRBJ1-4|-|-
CAISPGGFGEKLFF
TGTGCCATCAGTCCGGGAGGGTTCGGTGAAAAACTGTTTTTT
>TRBV30|TRBJ1-3|-|-
CAWNAGPSGNTIYF
TGTGCCTGGAACGCCGGGCCCTCTGGAAACACCATATATTTT
>TRBV27|TRBJ2-3|-|-
CASSYSSGATDTQYF
TGTGCCAGCAGTTACAGTTCAGGGGCCACAGATACGCAGTATTTT
>TRBV5-1|TRBJ1-1|-|many
CASSLGETANTEAFF
TGCGCCAGCAGCTTGGGCGAGACAGCCAACACTGAAGCTTTCTTT
>TRBV28|TRBJ1-5|-|-
CASSLLSRGNQPQHF
TGTGCCAGCAGTTTATTGTCCCGTGGCAATCAGCCCCAGCATTTT
>TRBV19|TRBJ2-7|TRBD1|few
CASRDRTGEQYF
TGTGCCAGCCGGGACAGGACGGGGGAGCAGTACTTC
>TRBV28|TRBJ1-2|-|-
CASSSEPNLNGYTF
TGTGCCAGCAGTTCCGAACCCAACCTCAATGGCTACACCTTC
>TRBV5-1|TRBJ2-2|TRBD2|-
CASSLASGRARTGELFF
TGCGCCAGCAGCTTGGCGTCCGGGAGGGCCCGTACCGGGGAGCTGTTTTTT
>TRBV6-1|TRBJ2-4|-|-
CASSDGRSGTPIQYF
TGTGCCAGCAGTGATGGGCGGTCTGGGACCCCCATTCAGTACTTC
>TRBV27|TRBJ1-2|TRBD1|-
CASSFTGVLNGYTF
TGTGCCAGCAGTTTCACAGGGGTCTTAAATGGCTACACCTTC
>TRBV6-1|TRBJ2-1|TRBD2|once
CASSPGGYNEQFF
TGTGCCAGCAGCCCGGGAGGCTACAATGAGCAGTTCTTC
>TRBV5-1|TRBJ2-1|TRBD2|-
CASSQSRLAGVDEQFF
TGCGCCAGCAGCCAATCCCGACTAGCGGGAGTCGATGAGCAGTTCTTC
>TRBV19|TRBJ2-5|TRBD1|-
CASSRIPGQESETQYF
TGTGCCAGTAGTAGAATTCCGGGACAGGAGTCAGAGACCCAGTACTTC
>TRBV20-1|TRBJ2-7|TRBD2|-
CSAEREGEQYF
TGCAGTGCTGAACGGGAGGGCGAGCAGTACTTC
>TRBV2|TRBJ2-2|TRBD2|-
CASSAQLAGGAGELFF
TGTGCCAGCAGCGCCCAACTAGCGGGAGGGGCCGGGGAGCTGTTTTTT
>TRBV27|TRBJ2-7|-|-
CATRRMTVPYEQYF
TGTGCCACCCGTAGGATGACAGTCCCCTACGAGCAGTACTTC
>TRBV6-5|TRBJ2-1|-|-
CASNAGTPYNEQFF
TGTGCCAGCAATGCCGGGACGCCATACAATGAGCAGTTCTTC
>TRBV27|TRBJ2-7|-|-
CASRAYEQYF
TGTGCCAGCAGGGCCTACGAGCAGTACTTC
>TRBV10-3|TRBJ1-4|-|-
CAISEANEKLFF
TGTGCCATCAGTGAGGCCAATGAAAAACTGTTTTTT